This T cell receptor (beta chain) was identified in a study of OX40 agonist ivuxolimab in advanced cancers. Study-level background: Patients in dose escalation had liver, melanoma, kidney or head and neck cancers. Of the participants, around 39% had some prior anti-PD-1, anti-PD-L1 or anti-CTLA-4 therapy, which was allowed.

From germline, CDR1 is MNHEY and CDR2 SVGAGI. Deletions cut 0 bases from V and 2 bases from J, with 7 bases between. This CDR3 is built from 14 residues. Samples of blood were obtained at baseline, on cycle 4 day 1, and on cycle 7 day 1. Sequenced by immunoSEQ multiplex PCR; TCRdb stores in-frame clones only, minus some. The sample lists 65,000 to 80,000 clones, 86% occurring once. This clonotype was sampled from an adult with an advanced solid tumor such as melanoma, head and neck, liver or kidney cancer. This rearrangement joins TRBV6-5 to TRBJ1-1; D is unresolved. The input for sequencing was CD4+ or CD8+ T cells sorted from blood, taken in a trial of the OX40 agonist ivuxolimab. Here the CDR3 reads CASSYSPGNTEAFF. The CDR3 coding sequence is TGTGCCAGCAGTTACTCTCCCGGAAACACTGAAGCTTTCTTT.